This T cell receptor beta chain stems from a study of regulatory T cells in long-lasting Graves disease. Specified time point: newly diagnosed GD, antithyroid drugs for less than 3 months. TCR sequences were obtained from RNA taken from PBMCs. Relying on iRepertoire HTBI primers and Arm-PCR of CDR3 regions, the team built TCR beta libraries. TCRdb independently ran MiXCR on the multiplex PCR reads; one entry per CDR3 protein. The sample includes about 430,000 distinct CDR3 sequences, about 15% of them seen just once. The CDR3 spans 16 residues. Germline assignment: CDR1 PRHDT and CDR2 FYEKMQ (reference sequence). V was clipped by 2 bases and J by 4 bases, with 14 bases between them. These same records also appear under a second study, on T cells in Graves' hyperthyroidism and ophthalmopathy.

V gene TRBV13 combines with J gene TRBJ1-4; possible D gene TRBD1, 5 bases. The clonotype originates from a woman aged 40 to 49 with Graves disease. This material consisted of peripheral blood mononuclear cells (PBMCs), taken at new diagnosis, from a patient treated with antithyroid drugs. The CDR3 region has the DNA TGTGCCAGCAGCTTAAATGTCCAGGGACGTAATGAAAAACTGTTTTTT. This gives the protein CASSLNVQGRNEKLFF. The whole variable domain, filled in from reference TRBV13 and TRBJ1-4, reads AAGVIQSPRHLIKEKRETATLKCYPIPRHDTVYWYQQGPGQDPQFLISFYEKMQSDKGSIPDRFSAQQFSDYHSELNMSSLELGDSALYFCASSLNVQGRNEKLFFGSGTQLSVL.